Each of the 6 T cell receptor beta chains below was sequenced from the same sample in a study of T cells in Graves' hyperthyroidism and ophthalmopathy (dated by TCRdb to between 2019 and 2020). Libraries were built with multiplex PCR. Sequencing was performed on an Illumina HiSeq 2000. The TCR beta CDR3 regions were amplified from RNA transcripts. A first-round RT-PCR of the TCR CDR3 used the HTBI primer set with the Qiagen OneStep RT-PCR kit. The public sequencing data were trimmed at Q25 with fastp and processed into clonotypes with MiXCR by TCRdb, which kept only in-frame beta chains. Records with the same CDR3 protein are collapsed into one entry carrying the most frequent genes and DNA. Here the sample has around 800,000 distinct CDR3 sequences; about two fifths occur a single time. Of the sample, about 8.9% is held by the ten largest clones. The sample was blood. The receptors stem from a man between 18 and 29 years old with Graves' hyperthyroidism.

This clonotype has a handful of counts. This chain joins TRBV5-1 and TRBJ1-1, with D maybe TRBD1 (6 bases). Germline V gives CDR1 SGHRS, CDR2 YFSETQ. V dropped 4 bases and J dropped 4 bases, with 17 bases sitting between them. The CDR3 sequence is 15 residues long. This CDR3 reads CASSTLQRGGTEAFF. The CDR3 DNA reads TGCGCCAGCAGCACCTTACAGAGAGGGGGCACTGAAGCTTTCTTT.

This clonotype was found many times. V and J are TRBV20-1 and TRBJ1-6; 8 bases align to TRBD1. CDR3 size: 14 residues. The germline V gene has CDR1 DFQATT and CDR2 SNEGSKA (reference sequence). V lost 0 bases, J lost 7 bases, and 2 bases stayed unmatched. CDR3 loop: CSARERDRNSPLHF. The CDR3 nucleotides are TGCAGTGCTAGAGAGCGGGACAGGAATTCACCCCTCCACTTT.

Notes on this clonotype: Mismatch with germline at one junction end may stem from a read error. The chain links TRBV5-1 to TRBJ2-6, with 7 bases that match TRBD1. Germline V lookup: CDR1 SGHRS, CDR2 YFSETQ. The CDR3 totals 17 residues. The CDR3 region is CASSALTGISGANALTF. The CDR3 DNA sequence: TGCGCCAGCAGCGCACTGACAGGGATCTCTGGGGCCAACGCCCTGACTTTC.

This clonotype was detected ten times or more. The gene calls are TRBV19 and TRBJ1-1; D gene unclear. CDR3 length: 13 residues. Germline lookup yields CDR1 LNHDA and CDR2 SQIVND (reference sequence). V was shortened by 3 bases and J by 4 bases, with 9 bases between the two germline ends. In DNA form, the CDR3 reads TGTGCCAGTAGTATGGGAGGTCTCACTGAAGCTTTCTTT. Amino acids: CASSMGGLTEAFF.

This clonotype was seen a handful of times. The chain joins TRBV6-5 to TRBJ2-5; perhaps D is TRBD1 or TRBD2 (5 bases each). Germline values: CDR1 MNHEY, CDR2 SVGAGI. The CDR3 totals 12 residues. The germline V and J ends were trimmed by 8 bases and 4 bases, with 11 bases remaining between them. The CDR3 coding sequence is TGTGCCAGCGAGGGACCAACAGAGACCCAGTACTTC. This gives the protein CASEGPTETQYF.

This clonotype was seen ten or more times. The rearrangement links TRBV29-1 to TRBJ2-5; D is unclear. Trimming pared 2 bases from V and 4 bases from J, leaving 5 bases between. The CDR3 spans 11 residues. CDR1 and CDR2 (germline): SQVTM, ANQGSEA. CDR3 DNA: TGCAGCGTTGAAACCGTAGAGACCCAGTACTTC. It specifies CSVETVETQYF.